The next 3 T cell receptor beta chains were all read from a single sample in a study of T-cell memory formation after mild COVID-19. MiXCR, run by TCRdb on the 5' RACE reads, gives a single entry per CDR3 protein. The profile shows approximately 400,000 distinct CDR3 sequences, approximately 18% of them singletons. The sequencing input was PBMCs or a T cell subset sorted from them (not recorded which). Source of these receptors: a man aged 18 to 29 who had mild COVID-19 (a few samples of this study predate the infection). Cell type and time point are not known.

This clonotype occurred a few times. The chain links TRBV5-6 to TRBJ2-7; TRBD1 might be the D (6 bases). V was cut by 4 bases and J by 5 bases, with 25 bases left in between. The CDR3 has 17 amino acids. The germline V gene encodes CDR1 SGHDT and CDR2 YYEEEE. The CDR3 spells CASSPLVGTMFGDEQYF. DNA of the CDR3: TGTGCCAGCAGCCCATTAGTCGGGACAATGTTTGGCGACGAGCAGTACTTC.

V gene TRBV6-1 combines with J gene TRBJ2-4, with 11 nucleotides matching TRBD2. Germline V gives CDR1 MNHNS, CDR2 SASEGT. V dropped 5 bases and J dropped 8; count of bases not matched to a gene: 11. This CDR3 has 16 amino acids. This chain's CDR3 is CASSPGLAEGLDIQYF. CDR3 DNA: TGTGCCAGCAGTCCGGGACTAGCGGAGGGCCTTGACATTCAGTACTTC.

This clonotype has just a few counts. CDR3 residues: CASSSGRGGELFF. The CDR3 DNA follows: TGTGCCAGCAGTTCAGGACGGGGCGGGGAGCTGTTTTTT. The chain employs TRBV6-4 and TRBJ2-2; maybe TRBD2 (5 bases). Germline V gives CDR1 MRHNA, CDR2 SNTAGT. V lost 5 bases and J 7 bases, leaving 11 bases between the germline ends. The length of the CDR3 is 13 residues.